What follows describes a single T cell receptor beta chain. The sample originates from a study of molecular identifiers for immune sequencing clone quantification. TCRdb processed the PCR reads anew with MiXCR; each CDR3 protein has one entry. In the table there are hundreds of thousands of distinct CDR3 sequences, roughly a quarter of which are singletons. V dropped 0 bases and J dropped 5; count of bases not matched to a gene: 5. CDR3 size: 16 residues. The germline gives CDR1 LGHNA, CDR2 YNFKEQ. The TCR sequence derives from a human donor in good health. Some libraries in this study had Jurkat cell RNA spiked in. The sequencing input was naive CD8+ T cells from blood, with Jurkat cell RNA spiked in. This sample's subset: FACS-sorted CD8+CD4-CCR7+CD45RA+ naive T cells. This chain links TRBV4-2 with TRBJ2-1; 9 bases fit TRBD2. CDR3 DNA sequence: TGTGCCAGCAGCCAAGAAGGCGGGAGGGCCGACAATGAGCAGTTCTTC. This sequence encodes CASSQEGGRADNEQFF.